This T cell receptor beta chain was sequenced in a study of blood T cells in healthy people across ages. Points from the study as a whole: There were more naive CD4+ cells and higher diversity in long-lived donors than in aged donors. Expanded clonotype changes were possibly confounded by unknown donor CMV status.

Sample-barcoded 5' priming and a J-beta primer mix drove a second PCR of roughly 6 to 12 cycles. The template-switch adaptor, which had 12 random nucleotides, put a tag on each cDNA molecule. Each CDR3 protein is one row after TCRdb ran MiXCR on the 5' RACE reads. The repertoire holds more than 1.4 million distinct CDR3 sequences, with approximately 38% as singletons. Details on this clonotype: What it binds is not known.

This CDR3 is built from 16 residues. Germline CDR1 is SGHRS and CDR2 is YFSETQ. The V gene end was trimmed by 4 bases and the J gene end by 2 bases; junction bases not matched to a gene: 11. The J gene is TRBJ1-1, the V gene TRBV5-1; 7 positions agree with TRBD1. This receptor was obtained from a woman aged 18-29 years in good health. The sequencing input was blood. CDR3 sequence: CASSSVTGEGNTEAFF. Written as DNA, the CDR3 is TGCGCCAGCAGCAGCGTCACAGGGGAAGGCAACACTGAAGCTTTCTTT. The entire variable domain, with the rest obtained from reference TRBV5-1 and TRBJ1-1, is as follows: KAGVTQTPRYLIKTRGQQVTLSCSPISGHRSVSWYQQTPGQGLQFLFEYFSETQRNKGNFPGRFSGRQFSNSRSEMNVSTLELGDSALYLCASSSVTGEGNTEAFFGQGTRLTVV.